The next 25 T cell receptor beta chains were all read from a single sample in a study of OX40 agonist ivuxolimab in advanced cancers. TCRdb's copy holds only in-frame clones and misses some; the assay was immunoSEQ multiplex PCR. The data show about 70,000 clones, 80% to 90% seen once. The material was CD4+ or CD8+ T cells sorted from blood, obtained in a trial of the OX40 agonist ivuxolimab. These receptors were obtained from an adult with an advanced solid tumor such as melanoma, head and neck, liver or kidney cancer.

J is TRBJ2-1 and V is TRBV13; no reliable D call. Germline loops: CDR1 PRHDT, CDR2 FYEKMQ (reference sequence). The length of the CDR3 is 14 residues. V gave up 1 base and J gave up 9 bases, with 13 bases separating them. The CDR3 bases are TGTGCCAGCAGCTTAGATATGTTGGCTGGTGAGCAGTTCTTC. This translates into CASSLDMLAGEQFF.

This clone was seen a single time. The rearrangement joins TRBV18 to TRBJ2-4; D gene uncertain. Germline-derived CDR1 and CDR2 are KGHSH and LQKENI. V was clipped by 5 bases and J by 1 base, with 18 bases between them. The CDR3 is 17 residues long. CDR3 sequence reads: CASSSRAIFDAKNIQYF. The CDR3 coding sequence is TGTGCCAGCTCATCCCGGGCGATCTTTGACGCCAAAAACATTCAGTACTTC.

V and J are TRBV5-1 and TRBJ2-7, with D hard to call. The ends were cut back, 0 bases at V and 0 bases at J, with 4 bases in the middle. The CDR3 extends over 13 amino acids. In germline, CDR1 is SGHRS, CDR2 YFSETQ. The CDR3 is CASSLDGSYEQYF. The CDR3 coding sequence is TGCGCCAGCAGCTTGGACGGCTCCTACGAGCAGTACTTC.

This chain uses TRBV7-9 with TRBJ2-1; the D is unclear. Deletions cut 4 bases from V and 8 bases from J, with 15 bases between. This CDR3 contains 14 residues. Germline assignment: CDR1 SEHNR and CDR2 FQNEAQ (reference sequence). Written as DNA, the CDR3 is TGTGCCAGCAGCTGGAGCGTGGGCGCGGATGAGCAGTTCTTC. Encoded protein: CASSWSVGADEQFF.

The genes are TRBV29-1 and TRBJ1-4; no definite D call. Germline V gives CDR1 SQVTM, CDR2 ANQGSEA. V was clipped by 4 bases and J by 2 bases, with 8 bases between them. There are 13 residues in the CDR3. CDR3 in amino acids: CSVVSATNEKLFF. CDR3 nucleotide sequence: TGCAGCGTTGTTTCCGCGACTAATGAAAAACTGTTTTTT.

This sequence joins TRBV28 and TRBJ2-1; D possibly corresponds to TRBD2 (6 bases). CDR3 length: 14 residues. V lost 8 bases and J lost 1, with 12 bases in between. The germline V gene encodes CDR1 MDHEN and CDR2 SYDVKM. CDR3 residues: CASVYGGSYNEQFF. For the CDR3, the DNA is TGTGCCAGCGTTTATGGGGGGTCCTACAATGAGCAGTTCTTC. Based on the CDR3 plus reference TRBV28 and TRBJ2-1, the full variable domain is DVKVTQSSRYLVKRTGEKVFLECVQDMDHENMFWYRQDPGLGLRLIYFSYDVKMKEKGDIPEGYSVSREKKERFSLILESASTNQTSMYLCASVYGGSYNEQFFGPGTRLTVL.

The chain links TRBV2 to TRBJ2-1; D perhaps matches TRBD2 (7 bases). CDR1 and CDR2 from the germline V gene are SNHLY and FYNNEI. The CDR3 is 15 amino acids. The germline V and J ends were trimmed by 10 bases and 4 bases, with 20 bases remaining between them. The CDR3 loop reads CAIPKQGGGYNEQFF. DNA of the CDR3: TGTGCCATTCCAAAACAGGGCGGGGGTTACAATGAGCAGTTCTTC.

V gene TRBV7-8 combines with J gene TRBJ2-7; D is possibly TRBD1 or TRBD2 (5 bases each). The V and J ends lost 7 bases and 3 bases respectively, with 22 bases between them. This CDR3 comprises 16 residues. Germline V CDR1 and CDR2: SGHVS, FQNEAQ. CDR3 amino acids: CASNPEGWGKGYEQYF. The CDR3 DNA reads as TGTGCCAGCAATCCAGAAGGATGGGGGAAAGGCTACGAGCAGTACTTC.

The V gene is TRBV4-3, the J gene TRBJ1-2; 8 bases fit TRBD1. V lost 3 bases to trimming and J lost 4 bases; unmatched junction nucleotides: 4. The CDR3 runs 14 residues. CDR1 LGHNA and CDR2 YSLEER come from the germline V gene. CDR3 amino acids: CASSQSTGAYGYTF. DNA for the CDR3: TGCGCCAGCAGCCAGTCGACAGGGGCCTATGGCTACACCTTC.

This clone was picked up one time. The chain recombines TRBV5-4 with TRBJ2-5, with D maybe TRBD2 (5 bases). The germline V gene encodes CDR1 SGHNT and CDR2 YYREEE (reference sequence). The CDR3 runs 13 residues. Between the trimmed V and J ends, which lost 4 bases and 3 bases, there was a span of 10 bases. The DNA of the CDR3 is TGTGCCAGCAGCCGTGGAGGTGAAGAGACCCAGTACTTC. Translated, it gives CASSRGGEETQYF.

The chain combines TRBV6-5 with TRBJ1-1, with D tentatively TRBD1 (6 bases). Germline V CDR1 and CDR2: MNHEY, SVGAGI. Trimming took off 4 bases at V and 2 bases at J, with 8 bases between the two ends. The length of the CDR3 is 13 residues. The chain's CDR3 is CASSWDTNTEAFF. The CDR3 nucleotides are TGTGCCAGCAGTTGGGACACCAACACTGAAGCTTTCTTT.

This chain links TRBV7-8 with TRBJ1-2; TRBD1 is a possible D gene (6 bases). V lost 9 bases, J lost 7 bases, and 30 bases lay in between. The CDR3 length is 17 residues. Germline V lookup: CDR1 SGHVS, CDR2 FQNEAQ. Written as DNA, the CDR3 is TGTGCCAGTACCCAATCCACCCCGCAGGGGAGCGGTATTGGCTACACCTTC. Its translation: CASTQSTPQGSGIGYTF.

The chain recombines TRBV6-4 with TRBJ2-7, with D tentatively TRBD1 (6 bases). Germline V gives CDR1 MRHNA, CDR2 SNTAGT. Trimming took off 7 bases at V and 10 bases at J, with 17 bases between the two ends. The CDR3 spans 12 residues. CDR3 in amino acids: CASMGQLRPQYF. For the CDR3, the DNA is TGTGCCAGCATGGGACAACTCCGTCCTCAGTACTTC.

The chain has TRBV30 and TRBJ2-5; D may be TRBD1 (5 bases). CDR1 and CDR2 from the germline V gene are GTSNPN and SVGIG (reference sequence). CDR3 length: 13 amino acids. The V end lost 4 bases, the J end lost 3 bases, and 12 bases lay between the germline ends. CDR3 nucleotides: TGTGCCTGGAATCAGGGTCTGAAAGAGACCCAGTACTTC. This translates into CAWNQGLKETQYF. Supplemented by reference TRBV30 and TRBJ2-5, the full variable domain reads SQTIHQWPATLVQPVGSPLSLECTVEGTSNPNLYWYRQAAGRGLQLLFYSVGIGQISSEVPQNLSASRPQDRQFILSSKKLLLSDSGFYLCAWNQGLKETQYFGPGTRLLVL.

This clone counts as medium-sized. This chain links TRBV2 with TRBJ2-1; possibly TRBD1 for D (6 bases). The CDR3 loop spans 15 amino acids. Trimming removed 6 bases at V and 3 bases at J, with 15 bases between. CDR1 and CDR2 from the germline V gene are SNHLY and FYNNEI. CDR3 sequence reads: CASSPQDRGYNEQFF. The CDR3, as DNA: TGTGCCAGCAGCCCCCAGGACAGAGGCTACAATGAGCAGTTCTTC.

J is TRBJ2-7 and V is TRBV7-3; TRBD1 or TRBD2 may be the D gene (5 bases each). The V gene lost 5 bases and the J gene lost 6 bases, with 14 bases spanning the gap. The CDR3 totals 13 residues. Germline values: CDR1 SGHTA, CDR2 FQGTGA. The CDR3 coding sequence is TGTGCCAGCAGCGAGAAGAGGGGTGGCGAGCAGTACTTC. Its translation is CASSEKRGGEQYF. The full variable domain, rest sourced from reference TRBV7-3 and TRBJ2-7, is GAGVSQTPSNKVTEKGKYVELRCDPISGHTALYWYRQSLGQGPEFLIYFQGTGAADDSGLPNDRFFAVRPEGSVSTLKIQRTERGDSAVYLCASSEKRGGEQYFGPGTRLTVT.

This clone appeared a single time. The rearrangement uses TRBV6-5 and TRBJ1-3; D is perhaps TRBD1 (5 bases). The CDR3 is 14 residues long. Germline V CDR1 and CDR2: MNHEY, SVGAGI. V lost 5 bases, J lost 1 base, and 9 bases lay in between. The CDR3 DNA is TGTGCCAGCAGTCTCGACAGATCTGGAAACACCATATATTTT. Translating it yields CASSLDRSGNTIYF.

The genes are TRBV4-1 and TRBJ1-2; D not certain. Trimming cost V 0 bases and J 4 bases, with 9 bases left between them. Germline assignment: CDR1 MGHRA and CDR2 YSYEKL. This CDR3 has 14 residues. CDR3 DNA sequence: TGCGCCAGCAGCCAAGACGCACAGAGCTATGGCTACACCTTC. It yields the protein CASSQDAQSYGYTF.

This chain uses TRBV5-1 with TRBJ2-3; D may be TRBD1 or TRBD2 (5 bases each). Germline V gene data show CDR1 as SGHRS and CDR2 as YFSETQ. CDR3 length: 14 amino acids. V lost 5 bases and J lost 1, with 11 bases in between. The CDR3 coding sequence is TGCGCCAGCAGTCGGGGCGGAGGCACAGATACGCAGTATTTT. This encodes CASSRGGGTDTQYF. The full variable domain, with the rest looked up from reference TRBV5-1 and TRBJ2-3, is KAGVTQTPRYLIKTRGQQVTLSCSPISGHRSVSWYQQTPGQGLQFLFEYFSETQRNKGNFPGRFSGRQFSNSRSEMNVSTLELGDSALYLCASSRGGGTDTQYFGPGTRLTVL.

This clone was counted a few times. The V gene is TRBV5-8, the J gene TRBJ2-2; D gene ambiguous. V was shortened by 0 bases and J by 3 bases, with 6 bases between the two germline ends. The CDR3 sequence is 14 residues long. CDR1 SGHTS and CDR2 YDEGEE come from the germline V gene. Written as DNA, the CDR3 is TGTGCCAGCAGCTTGGACAGTCACACCGGGGAGCTGTTTTTT. Protein sequence: CASSLDSHTGELFF.

This clone was found a few times. This chain connects TRBV6-5 to TRBJ1-1; unclear D gene. This CDR3 contains 15 residues. Trimming left V 7 bases short and J 0 bases short, with 15 bases between. Germline V gives CDR1 MNHEY, CDR2 SVGAGI. Here the CDR3 DNA reads TGTGCCAGCAATGGCCACGGGGTCATGAACACTGAAGCTTTCTTT. Protein product: CASNGHGVMNTEAFF.

The chain joins TRBV7-6 to TRBJ2-3; 7 bases map to TRBD2. Germline CDR1 reads SGHVS; CDR2 reads FNYEAQ. The CDR3 sequence is 15 residues long. The V and J ends lost 5 bases and 2 bases, in that order; junction bases with no gene match: 7. The CDR3 spells CASSPPGLITDTQYF. CDR3 in DNA: TGTGCCAGCAGCCCCCCGGGACTAATCACAGATACGCAGTATTTT.

The chain combines TRBV4-1 with TRBJ2-3, with TRBD2 as a possible D gene (7 bases). The CDR3 totals 15 residues. Between the trimmed V and J ends, which lost 5 bases and 5 bases, there was a span of 17 bases. Germline CDR1 reads MGHRA; CDR2 reads YSYEKL. CDR3: CASSEGGGRGDTQYF. The CDR3 coding sequence is TGCGCCAGCAGCGAAGGGGGGGGCCGTGGAGATACGCAGTATTTT.

Written as DNA, the CDR3 is TGCGCCAGTGAAGGGTTCCTAGCGGGGGAGCAGTACTTC. Translated: CASEGFLAGEQYF. The chain combines TRBV10-2 with TRBJ2-7, with 9 bases lining up with TRBD2. Germline loops: CDR1 WSHSY, CDR2 SAAADI. The CDR3 is 13 amino acids. The V gene end was trimmed by 9 bases and the J gene end by 7 bases; junction bases not matched to a gene: 10.

A single count supports this clone. The chain employs TRBV4-3 and TRBJ2-2, with D perhaps assigned TRBD1 or TRBD2 (5 bases each). The CDR3 runs to 16 residues. With 0 bases removed from V and 2 bases from J, the gap between germline ends came to 10 bases. In germline, CDR1 is LGHNA, CDR2 YSLEER. This CDR3 is CASSQELGDNTGELFF. CDR3 DNA sequence: TGCGCCAGCAGCCAAGAACTGGGGGACAACACCGGGGAGCTGTTTTTT.